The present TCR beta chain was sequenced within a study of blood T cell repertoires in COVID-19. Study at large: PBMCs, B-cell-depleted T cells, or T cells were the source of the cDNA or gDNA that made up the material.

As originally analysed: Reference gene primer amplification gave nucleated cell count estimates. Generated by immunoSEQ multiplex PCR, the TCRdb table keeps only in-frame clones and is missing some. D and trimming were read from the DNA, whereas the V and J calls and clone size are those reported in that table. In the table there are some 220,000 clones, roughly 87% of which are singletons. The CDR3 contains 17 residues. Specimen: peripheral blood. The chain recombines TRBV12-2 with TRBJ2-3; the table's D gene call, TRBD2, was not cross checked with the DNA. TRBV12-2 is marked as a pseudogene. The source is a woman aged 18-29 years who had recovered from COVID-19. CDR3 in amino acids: CASRQTDPIAGTDTQYF. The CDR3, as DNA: TGTGCAAGTCGCCAGACCGACCCAATCGCGGGGACAGATACGCAGTATTTT.